This T cell receptor beta chain was sequenced during a study of regulatory T cells in long-lasting Graves disease. The study's findings and limits: The study found TRBV28, TRBJ1-2 and TRBJ2-5 favored in persistent disease. Newly diagnosed Graves' patients exceeded persistent ones in TCR diversity.

The CDR3 contains 15 residues. Trimming took 0 bases from V and 4 from J, leaving 13 bases between them. Germline CDR1 SGHNT, CDR2 YYREEE (reference sequence). The TCR beta library used iRepertoire HTBI primers with Arm-PCR amplification of CDR3. Each CDR3 protein gets one entry after TCRdb re-called the multiplex PCR reads with MiXCR. The table has about 470,000 distinct CDR3 sequences, under 25% seen once. Time point indicated: persistent/refractory GD, antithyroid drugs over 5 years with positive TRAb. PBMC-derived RNA was used for the TCR library. EDTA tubes received approximately 9 milliliters of collected peripheral blood. Worth noting for this clonotype: Its antigen is as yet unknown.

Sequenced here: peripheral blood mononuclear cells (PBMCs), sampled when the disease was refractory, from a patient treated with antithyroid drugs. This clonotype originated in a female donor with Graves disease. V and J are TRBV5-4 and TRBJ2-5, with D unresolved. The CDR3: CASSLVGALRETQYF. The CDR3 DNA reads as TGTGCCAGCAGCTTGGTTGGTGCACTACGAGAGACCCAGTACTTC.